Presented here are 10 T cell receptor beta chains from one specimen sequenced in a study of CD8 T cells in ankylosing spondylitis. Study results and caveats: Blood from ankylosing spondylitis patients appeared to carry a characteristic roughly eight-variant TCR beta motif.

From the 5' RACE reads, TCRdb called clonotypes with MiXCR, one entry per CDR3 protein. Counted here are about 800,000 distinct CDR3 sequences, 12% occurring once; the ten biggest clones make up roughly 0.51%. Their specific antigens are unknown. Material for sequencing was blood, either unsorted or a sorted T cell fraction (not recorded which). The receptor set was obtained from a male donor with ankylosing spondylitis.

The chain combines TRBV25-1 with TRBJ2-1, with D maybe TRBD1 (6 bases). The CDR3 length is 16 residues. V shed 6 bases and J shed 7 bases, with 22 bases lying between them. CDR1 is MGHDK and CDR2 is SYGVNS in the germline V gene. CDR3 in amino acids: CASRGTGQLTGNEQFF. CDR3 DNA: TGTGCCAGCAGAGGTACGGGACAACTAACGGGAAATGAGCAGTTCTTC.

This clonotype showed up just a few times. The chain carries TRBV7-9 and TRBJ2-4; no clear D. The CDR3 length is 13 residues. The germline gives CDR1 SEHNR, CDR2 FQNEAQ (reference sequence). Trimming pared 8 bases from V and 0 bases from J, leaving 8 bases between. CDR3 in amino acids: CASSRIAKNIQYF. Written as DNA, the CDR3 is TGTGCCAGCTCCCGGATAGCCAAAAACATTCAGTACTTC.

This clonotype was picked up a small number of times. V is TRBV28 and J is TRBJ2-3; 9 bases align to TRBD2. Germline V gene sequence: CDR1 MDHEN, CDR2 SYDVKM. The CDR3 is 14 amino acids. J gave up 5 bases and V 4 bases, and 4 bases lay outside the gene matches. The chain's CDR3 is CASSSRRGGDTQYF. CDR3 in DNA: TGTGCCAGCAGTTCCCGGCGGGGGGGAGATACGCAGTATTTT.

The CDR3 is CASSLGPGTAAYEQYF. As DNA, the CDR3 is TGCGCCAGCAGCTTGGGACCTGGGACAGCCGCCTACGAGCAGTACTTC. The chain combines TRBV5-1 with TRBJ2-7; TRBD1 aligns across 7 bases. CDR1 SGHRS and CDR2 YFSETQ come from the germline V gene. Trimming removed 0 bases from V and 2 bases from J; junction bases left unmatched: 8. The CDR3 consists of 16 residues. Complete variable domain (other parts from reference TRBV5-1 and TRBJ2-7): KAGVTQTPRYLIKTRGQQVTLSCSPISGHRSVSWYQQTPGQGLQFLFEYFSETQRNKGNFPGRFSGRQFSNSRSEMNVSTLELGDSALYLCASSLGPGTAAYEQYFGPGTRLTVT.

The rearrangement links TRBV12-3 or TRBV12-4 to TRBJ2-7, with D possibly matching TRBD1 (6 bases). The CDR3 totals 15 residues. V was trimmed by 5 bases and J by 3 bases, leaving 17 bases between them. DNA of the CDR3: TGTGCCAGCAGTCCTCTCAACAGGGTTATCTACGAGCAGTACTTC. As protein: CASSPLNRVIYEQYF.

In its sample, this clonotype was seen once. The rearrangement uses TRBV18 and TRBJ1-6; D might be TRBD1 (6 bases). CDR1 KGHSH and CDR2 LQKENI come from the germline V gene. This CDR3 is 15 amino acids long. The V end was cut by 1 base, the J end by 10 bases, with 14 bases between. The CDR3 DNA sequence: TGTGCCAGCTCACCACGTCAGGGGCAGGGCTCACCCCTCCACTTT. Its protein is CASSPRQGQGSPLHF.

The CDR3 DNA sequence: TGCAGTGTTCAGGGGCAGCCCCCCAATTGGGCTTTCTTT. As protein: CSVQGQPPNWAFF. This chain uses TRBV20-1 with TRBJ1-1, with D maybe TRBD1 (6 bases). With 7 bases removed from V and 11 bases from J, the gap between germline ends came to 23 bases. The CDR3 sequence is 13 residues long. CDR1 and CDR2 from the germline V gene are DFQATT and SNEGSKA (reference sequence).

This clonotype has more than one count but fewer than ten. The chain has TRBV12-3 or TRBV12-4 and TRBJ1-4, with D unclear. V was trimmed by 6 bases and J by 5 bases, leaving 10 bases between them. The CDR3 is 13 amino acids. CDR3 protein: CASSPQLNEKLFF. In DNA form, the CDR3 reads TGTGCCAGCAGCCCACAGCTAAATGAAAAACTGTTTTTT.

The chain combines TRBV18 with TRBJ1-6; D ambiguous. V lost 0 bases and J 2 bases, leaving 8 bases between the germline ends. CDR1 and CDR2 (germline): KGHSH, LQKENI. The length of the CDR3 is 16 residues. CDR3 coding DNA: TGTGCCAGCTCACCACCGATTCGGACCTATAATTCACCCCTCCACTTT. Its translation: CASSPPIRTYNSPLHF.

This clonotype was observed a few times. The chain recombines TRBV4-3 with TRBJ1-4, with TRBD1 as a possible D gene (6 bases). V shed 5 bases and J shed 6 bases, with 13 bases lying between them. Germline assignment: CDR1 LGHNA and CDR2 YSLEER. The CDR3 has 14 residues. The CDR3 reads CASSVTAGDEKLFF. CDR3 in DNA: TGCGCCAGCAGCGTGACAGCAGGGGATGAAAAACTGTTTTTT.